Listed below are T cell receptor beta chains from one sample, sequenced in a study. Here immunoSEQ multiplex PCR was the method, and the copy in TCRdb shows in-frame clones only, minus some. The profile covers 55,000 to 70,000 clones, with just over 90% appearing a single time and around 4.6% taken by the ten largest. The material sequenced was PBMCs. The receptors come from a man aged 40-50 years with rheumatoid arthritis. Each CDR3 is given with its conserved first and last residue. D genes are given only for firm matches. Clone size is given for some rows only: seen once, a few or many times, or a class if the clone is expanded.

clone size	CDR3 length	D gene	V gene	J gene	CDR3 protein	CDR3 DNA
NA	12	TRBD1	TRBV24-1	TRBJ1-2	CATSDDRGDYTF	TGTGCCACCAGTGATGACAGGGGGGACTACACCTTC
NA	11	NA	TRBV29-1	TRBJ1-1	CSVVRKSEAFF	TGCAGCGTTGTCAGGAAGTCTGAAGCTTTCTTT
NA	15	TRBD2	TRBV30	TRBJ2-1	CAWSVGTSGHNEQFF	TGTGCCTGGAGTGTGGGGACTAGCGGACACAATGAGCAGTTCTTC
NA	14	NA	TRBV24-1	TRBJ2-1	CATSVGGTYNEQFF	TGTGCCACCAGTGTGGGCGGGACCTACAATGAGCAGTTCTTC
NA	14	NA	TRBV24-1	TRBJ2-7	CATSDSDRAYEQYF	TGTGCCACCAGTGATTCGGACAGAGCCTACGAGCAGTACTTC
NA	14	NA	TRBV4-1	TRBJ2-7	CASSPGTVLYEQYF	TGCGCCAGCAGCCCCGGGACTGTTCTCTACGAGCAGTACTTC
NA	13	NA	TRBV11-2	TRBJ1-2	CASTGTGMYGYTF	TGTGCCAGTACCGGGACCGGGATGTATGGCTACACCTTC
NA	15	NA	TRBV7-3	TRBJ1-2	CASSLRQLTNYGYTF	TGTGCCAGCAGCCTGCGACAGCTAACGAACTATGGCTACACCTTC
once	16	NA	TRBV15	TRBJ1-3	CATSREGMPSGNTIYF	TGTGCCACCAGCAGAGAGGGGATGCCCTCTGGAAACACCATATATTTT
NA	15	NA	TRBV6-5	TRBJ2-1	CASSYTGSLYNEQFF	TGTGCCAGCAGTTATACCGGTTCATTGTACAATGAGCAGTTCTTC
NA	15	NA	TRBV28	TRBJ2-3	CASHSLAGYTDTQYF	TGTGCCAGCCATTCCCTCGCGGGATACACAGATACGCAGTATTTT
NA	15	NA	TRBV9	TRBJ2-3	CASSALGGLGDTQYF	TGTGCCAGCAGCGCCCTGGGGGGGCTTGGAGATACGCAGTATTTT
NA	14	TRBD1	TRBV30	TRBJ1-5	CAWSVPQGAQPQHF	TGTGCCTGGAGTGTACCCCAGGGGGCTCAGCCCCAGCATTTT
NA	14	NA	TRBV3-1/TRBV3-2	TRBJ2-3	CASSQVGSTDTQYF	TGTGCCAGCAGCCAAGTAGGGAGCACAGATACGCAGTATTTT
NA	16	TRBD1	TRBV10-3	TRBJ1-5	CAISEGQGDSNQPQHF	TGTGCCATCAGTGAGGGACAGGGGGACAGCAATCAGCCCCAGCATTTT
NA	15	NA	TRBV6-5	TRBJ2-7	CASSTQGEGAHEQYF	TGTGCCAGCAGTACCCAGGGGGAGGGGGCCCACGAGCAGTACTTC
once	15	TRBD1	TRBV2	TRBJ2-7	CASSPTGQGAGEQYF	TGTGCCAGCAGTCCCACGGGACAGGGGGCTGGCGAGCAGTACTTC
NA	16	TRBD2	TRBV24-1	TRBJ2-5	CATRDAAGGRQETQYF	TGTGCCACCAGGGATGCAGCGGGGGGGCGTCAAGAGACCCAGTACTTC
NA	15	NA	TRBV18	TRBJ2-2	CASSPRLADTGELFF	TGTGCCAGCTCACCACGGCTAGCCGACACCGGGGAGCTGTTTTTT
NA	16	TRBD2	TRBV4-1	TRBJ2-7	CASSQDAAGGTYEQYF	TGCGCCAGCAGCCAAGATGCGGCGGGGGGTACCTACGAGCAGTACTTC